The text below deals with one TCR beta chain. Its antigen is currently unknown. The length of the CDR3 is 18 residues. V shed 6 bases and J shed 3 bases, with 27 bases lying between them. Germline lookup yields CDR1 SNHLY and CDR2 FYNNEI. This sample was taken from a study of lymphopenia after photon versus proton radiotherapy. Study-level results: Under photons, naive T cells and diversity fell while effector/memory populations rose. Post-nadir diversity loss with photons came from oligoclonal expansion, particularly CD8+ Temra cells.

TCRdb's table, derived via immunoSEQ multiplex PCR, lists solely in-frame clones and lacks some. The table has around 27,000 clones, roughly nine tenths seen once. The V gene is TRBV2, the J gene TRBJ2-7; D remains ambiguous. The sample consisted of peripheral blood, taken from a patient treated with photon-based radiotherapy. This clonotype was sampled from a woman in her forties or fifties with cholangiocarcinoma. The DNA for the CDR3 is TGTGCCAGCAGGGCTTGGGTCCGCGTTCCGCAATACGGCTACGAGCAGTACTTC. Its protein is CASRAWVRVPQYGYEQYF.